The 23 T cell receptor beta chains below come from one sample, sequenced in a study of blood T cell repertoires in COVID-19. Sequenced by immunoSEQ multiplex PCR; TCRdb stores in-frame clones only, minus some. The sample has about 46,000 clones; over 75% are singletons. Sample: peripheral blood. These receptors were collected from a human donor in a cohort sampled during active COVID-19. The donor label of this sample is uncertain.

The table lists this clone with a count of one. The gene calls are TRBV7-9 and TRBJ1-3; D uncertain. This CDR3 region has 15 residues. The germline V gene encodes CDR1 SEHNR and CDR2 FQNEAQ (reference sequence). Trimming took off 6 bases at V and 0 bases at J, with 12 bases between the two ends. Here the CDR3 DNA reads TGTGCCAGCAGACTAGACGGAGGCTCTGGAAACACCATATATTTT. Encoded protein: CASRLDGGSGNTIYF. The whole variable domain, filled in from reference TRBV7-9 and TRBJ1-3, reads DTGVSQNPRHKITKRGQNVTFRCDPISEHNRLYWYRQTLGQGPEFLTYFQNEAQLEKSRLLSDRFSAERPKGSFSTLEIQRTEQGDSAMYLCASRLDGGSGNTIYFGEGSWLTVV.

The chain has TRBV18 and TRBJ2-3; 9 nucleotides agree with TRBD2. Per germline, CDR1 KGHSH and CDR2 LQKENI. V was pared by 5 bases and J by 1 base, with 7 bases of the junction left unmatched. This CDR3 is built from 16 residues. CDR3 residues: CASSTSSGGRTDTQYF. The CDR3 DNA is TGTGCCAGCTCAACATCAAGCGGGGGGCGCACAGATACGCAGTATTTT.

This clone came up a few times. The J gene is TRBJ2-7, the V gene TRBV11-2, with unresolved D. Trimming shortened V by 4 bases and J by 3 bases, and 4 bases separated the two germline ends. The CDR3 has 11 residues. Germline V lookup: CDR1 SGHAT, CDR2 FQNNGV. The CDR3 here is CASSSYYEQYF. Here the CDR3 DNA reads TGTGCCAGCAGCTCCTACTACGAGCAGTACTTC.

This rearrangement joins TRBV6-2 or TRBV6-3 to TRBJ1-5; TRBD1 might be the D (6 bases). V was trimmed by 0 bases and J by 7 bases, leaving 10 bases between them. The CDR3 sequence is 14 residues long. The V gene's germline CDR1 is MNHEY and CDR2 SVGEGT. CDR3 residues: CASSYSGGGQPQHF. The DNA for the CDR3 is TGTGCCAGCAGTTACTCGGGCGGGGGCCAGCCCCAGCATTTT.

The gene calls are TRBV9 and TRBJ2-2; D perhaps matches TRBD2 (6 bases). The CDR3 extends over 16 amino acids. Germline lookup yields CDR1 SGDLS and CDR2 YYNGEE. Between the trimmed V and J ends, which lost 3 bases and 6 bases, there was a span of 18 bases. The CDR3 DNA sequence: TGTGCCAGCAGCGAAAATCCGGGAGCCGCGGCCGGGGAGCTGTTTTTT. The encoded protein is CASSENPGAAAGELFF.

The V gene is TRBV15, the J gene TRBJ1-1; no clear D gene. This CDR3 has 15 amino acids. V lost 0 bases to trimming and J lost 4 bases, with 12 bases between them. The germline CDR1 and CDR2 sequences are LNHNV and YYDKDF (reference sequence). The CDR3 region is CATSRDPGRVTEAFF. As DNA, the CDR3 is TGTGCCACCAGCAGAGATCCTGGGCGGGTCACTGAAGCTTTCTTT. The entire variable domain, with the rest obtained from reference TRBV15 and TRBJ1-1, is as follows: DAMVIQNPRYQVTQFGKPVTLSCSQTLNHNVMYWYQQKSSQAPKLLFHYYDKDFNNEADTPDNFQSRRPNTSFCFLDIRSPGLGDTAMYLCATSRDPGRVTEAFFGQGTRLTVV.

The V and J genes are TRBV6-1 and TRBJ2-3; 10 nucleotides align to TRBD2. V lost 2 bases and J lost 4; bases outside the gene matches: 6. This CDR3 is built from 16 residues. Germline loops: CDR1 MNHNS, CDR2 SASEGT. CDR3 protein: CASSESWTSGSDTQYF. The CDR3 DNA reads as TGTGCCAGCAGTGAATCTTGGACTAGCGGTTCAGATACGCAGTATTTT.

J is TRBJ1-4 and V is TRBV30; D unclear. Trimming pared 4 bases from V and 7 bases from J, leaving 19 bases between. The CDR3 covers 15 residues. CDR1 GTSNPN and CDR2 SVGIG come from the germline V gene (reference sequence). The chain's CDR3 is CAWTPLGTLSEKLFF. The CDR3 DNA follows: TGTGCCTGGACCCCCTTGGGCACTTTGTCTGAAAAACTGTTTTTT.

The chain carries TRBV29-1 and TRBJ1-1; the D gene is possibly TRBD1 (5 bases). Germline loops: CDR1 SQVTM, CDR2 ANQGSEA. The CDR3 loop spans 13 amino acids. V lost 3 bases to trimming and J lost 5 bases, with 13 bases between them. DNA for the CDR3: TGCAGCGTTGATCAATGGGGGGGAACTGAAGCTTTCTTT. Protein: CSVDQWGGTEAFF.

The CDR3: CASSFPGQANYEQYF. CDR3 in DNA: TGTGCCAGCAGTTTCCCGGGACAGGCCAACTACGAGCAGTACTTC. J is TRBJ2-7 and V is TRBV6-6; 8 positions match TRBD1. This CDR3 comprises 15 residues. In germline, CDR1 is MNHNY, CDR2 SVGAGI (reference sequence). Losses at the gene ends were 4 bases for V and 3 bases for J; bases not matched to a gene: 8.

This chain links TRBV27 with TRBJ1-2; 10 bases are shared with TRBD1. The V gene end was trimmed by 6 bases and the J gene end by 4 bases; junction bases not matched to a gene: 8. From germline, CDR1 is MNHEY and CDR2 SMNVEV (reference sequence). This CDR3 has 15 amino acids. The CDR3 DNA is TGTGCCAGCAGCCGTTGGGACAGGGGCGGCTATGGCTACACCTTC. It codes for CASSRWDRGGYGYTF.

In this sample, this clone turned up a few times. The chain employs TRBV6-5 and TRBJ2-7; possibly TRBD1 for D (6 bases). This CDR3 is 12 amino acids long. Germline loops: CDR1 MNHEY, CDR2 SVGAGI. V shed 6 bases and J shed 4 bases, with 10 bases lying between them. CDR3 residues: CASSLGGYEQYF. The CDR3 DNA follows: TGTGCCAGCAGCCTAGGGGGTTACGAGCAGTACTTC.

The V and J genes are TRBV5-4 and TRBJ2-1; no clear D gene. V was trimmed by 0 bases and J by 0 bases, leaving 13 bases between them. CDR1 is SGHNT, CDR2 YYREEE, per germline (reference sequence). This CDR3 has 17 residues. The CDR3 sequence is CASSLASQATSYNEQFF. In nucleotides, the CDR3 is TGTGCCAGCAGCTTGGCCTCGCAAGCTACCTCCTACAATGAGCAGTTCTTC.

The chain joins TRBV9 to TRBJ2-3, with a tentative D call TRBD2 (5 bases). Germline-derived CDR1 and CDR2 are SGDLS and YYNGEE. V was trimmed by 0 bases and J by 3 bases, leaving 14 bases between them. The CDR3 totals 16 residues. In DNA form, the CDR3 reads TGTGCCAGCAGCGTAGGAGTAGCGATTAAGACAGATACGCAGTATTTT. Residues: CASSVGVAIKTDTQYF.

V gene TRBV18 combines with J gene TRBJ2-2, with TRBD1 matching 7 bases. Germline V gene sequence: CDR1 KGHSH, CDR2 LQKENI. J lost 0 bases, V lost 2 bases, and 3 bases had no gene match. This CDR3 is built from 16 residues. The DNA of the CDR3 is TGTGCCAGCTCACCAGTCGGGACAGCGAACACCGGGGAGCTGTTTTTT. It encodes CASSPVGTANTGELFF. Full variable domain (missing parts from reference TRBV18 and TRBJ2-2): NAGVMQNPRHLVRRRGQEARLRCSPMKGHSHVYWYRQLPEEGLKFMVYLQKENIIDESGMPKERFSAEFPKEGPSILRIQQVVRGDSAAYFCASSPVGTANTGELFFGEGSRLTVL.

The chain is built from TRBV7-2 and TRBJ1-2, with D maybe TRBD1 (5 bases). This CDR3 is built from 14 residues. Trimming took 2 bases from V and 8 from J, leaving 15 bases between them. CDR1 is SGHTA and CDR2 is FQGNSA in the germline V gene. DNA for the CDR3: TGTGCCAGCAGCTTATGGGGCCTCTTGGGGGGCTACACCTTC. Translated: CASSLWGLLGGYTF.

The chain carries TRBV2 and TRBJ2-5; no clear D gene. V lost 1 base to trimming and J lost 7 bases, with 10 bases between them. The CDR3 sequence is 13 residues long. Looked up from germline, CDR1 is SNHLY and CDR2 is FYNNEI. DNA of the CDR3: TGTGCCAGCAGTGAAGTATCTACTGGGACCCAGTACTTC. Protein product: CASSEVSTGTQYF.

V and J are TRBV7-6 and TRBJ2-7, with D tentatively TRBD1 (6 bases). There are 15 residues in the CDR3. V dropped 0 bases and J dropped 4 bases, with 13 bases sitting between them. The V gene's germline CDR1 is SGHVS and CDR2 FNYEAQ. CDR3 DNA: TGTGCCAGCAGCTTAGCGCAGGGGCATGGGTACGAGCAGTACTTC. It is translated as CASSLAQGHGYEQYF.

The CDR3 DNA is TGTGCCAGCAGCCCGACTAGCGGGGTTCGGAATGAGCAGTTCTTC. Protein: CASSPTSGVRNEQFF. The chain couples TRBV7-2 to TRBJ2-1; 11 nucleotides align to TRBD2. Looked up from germline, CDR1 is SGHTA and CDR2 is FQGNSA. The CDR3 runs 15 residues. V shed 5 bases, J shed 7 bases, and the junction held 7 bases outside the gene matches.

The chain is built from TRBV6-5 and TRBJ1-1; TRBD1 matches at 8 bases. The CDR3 length is 11 residues. Germline V lookup: CDR1 MNHEY, CDR2 SVGAGI. Unmatched junction bases numbered 0, after V lost 6 bases and J lost 6 bases. Here the CDR3 DNA reads TGTGCCAGCAGACAGGGGGCTGAAGCTTTCTTT. Residues: CASRQGAEAFF.

The V gene is TRBV19, the J gene TRBJ2-5; 9 bases are a match to TRBD1. Germline V CDR1 and CDR2: LNHDA, SQIVND (reference sequence). The CDR3 totals 14 residues. Trimming took 5 bases from V and 5 from J; bases not matched to a gene: 6. CDR3 DNA sequence: TGTGCCAGTAGTCCAACAGGGGGCGCGGAGACCCAGTACTTC. Encoded protein: CASSPTGGAETQYF.

The V call is TRBV6-6, the J call TRBJ2-1; TRBD2 agrees at 11 bases. The CDR3 has 15 amino acids. Germline V gene lookup returns CDR1 MNHNY and CDR2 SVGAGI (reference sequence). J lost 5 bases, V lost 4 bases, and 4 bases had no gene match. The CDR3 reads CASSSTSGGDNEQFF. In DNA form, the CDR3 reads TGTGCCAGCAGTTCCACTAGCGGGGGAGACAATGAGCAGTTCTTC.

V usage is TRBV7-6 and J usage is TRBJ1-2; D is undetermined. The V end lost 2 bases, the J end lost 0 bases, and 10 bases lay between the germline ends. Germline CDR1 SGHVS, CDR2 FNYEAQ. The CDR3 is 15 residues long. In DNA, the CDR3 is TGTGCCAGCAGCTTATTAGGGAGTACTAACTATGGCTACACCTTC. Its translation: CASSLLGSTNYGYTF.